The present T cell receptor (beta chain) was sequenced within a study of cytomegalovirus exposure and HLA in healthy donors. CDR1 MNHEY and CDR2 SMNVEV come from the germline V gene (reference sequence). Trimming removed 5 bases from V and 6 bases from J; junction bases left unmatched: 3. The CDR3 totals 14 residues. Primers for the PCR totalled 60 Vbeta and 13 Jbeta. Clones were sequenced by immunoSEQ multiplex PCR, and TCRdb holds only the in-frame ones, with some missing. The sample lists some 150,000 clones; 70% to 85% were seen once. Input material: PBMCs. The receptor was derived from a middle-aged man in good health and CMV-seronegative. The V call is TRBV27, the J call TRBJ1-5; 11 bases match TRBD1. This chain's CDR3 is CASSGQGAGQPQHF. The CDR3 DNA sequence: TGTGCCAGCAGTGGACAGGGGGCCGGTCAGCCCCAGCATTTT.